This T cell receptor (beta chain) was found in a study of CD8 T cells in ankylosing spondylitis. Study-wide points: Ankylosing spondylitis blood appeared to carry a characteristic TCR beta motif of roughly eight highly homologous variants.

The length of the CDR3 is 17 residues. Germline CDR1 SGHAT, CDR2 FQNNGV. V lost 0 bases to trimming and J lost 2 bases; unmatched junction nucleotides: 6. As for this clonotype: Its antigen is undetermined.

MiXCR, run by TCRdb on the 5' RACE reads, gives a single entry per CDR3 protein. The sample shows approximately 550,000 distinct CDR3 sequences, roughly 13% of them seen only once. The sequenced sample consisted of blood, either unsorted or a sorted T cell fraction (not recorded which). V and J are TRBV11-2 and TRBJ2-7; 11 bases are a match to TRBD2. The receptor's source is a male donor with ankylosing spondylitis. The CDR3 sequence: CASSLERLAGTAYEQYF. CDR3 DNA sequence: TGTGCCAGCAGCTTAGAAAGACTAGCGGGGACCGCCTACGAGCAGTACTTC.